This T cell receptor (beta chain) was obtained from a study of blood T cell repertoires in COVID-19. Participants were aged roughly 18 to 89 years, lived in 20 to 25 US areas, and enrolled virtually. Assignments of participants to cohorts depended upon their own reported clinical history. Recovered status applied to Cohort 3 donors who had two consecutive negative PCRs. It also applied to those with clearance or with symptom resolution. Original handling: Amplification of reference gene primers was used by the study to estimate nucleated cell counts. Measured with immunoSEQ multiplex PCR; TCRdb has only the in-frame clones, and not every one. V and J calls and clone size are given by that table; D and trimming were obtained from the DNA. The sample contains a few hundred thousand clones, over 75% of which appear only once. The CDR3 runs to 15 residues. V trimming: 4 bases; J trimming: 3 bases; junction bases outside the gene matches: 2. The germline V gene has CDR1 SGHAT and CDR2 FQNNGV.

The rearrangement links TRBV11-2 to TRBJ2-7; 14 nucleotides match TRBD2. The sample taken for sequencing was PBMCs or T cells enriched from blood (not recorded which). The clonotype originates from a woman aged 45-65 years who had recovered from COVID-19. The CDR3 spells CASSYGTSGSYEQYF. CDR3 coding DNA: TGTGCCAGCAGCTATGGGACTAGCGGGAGCTACGAGCAGTACTTC.